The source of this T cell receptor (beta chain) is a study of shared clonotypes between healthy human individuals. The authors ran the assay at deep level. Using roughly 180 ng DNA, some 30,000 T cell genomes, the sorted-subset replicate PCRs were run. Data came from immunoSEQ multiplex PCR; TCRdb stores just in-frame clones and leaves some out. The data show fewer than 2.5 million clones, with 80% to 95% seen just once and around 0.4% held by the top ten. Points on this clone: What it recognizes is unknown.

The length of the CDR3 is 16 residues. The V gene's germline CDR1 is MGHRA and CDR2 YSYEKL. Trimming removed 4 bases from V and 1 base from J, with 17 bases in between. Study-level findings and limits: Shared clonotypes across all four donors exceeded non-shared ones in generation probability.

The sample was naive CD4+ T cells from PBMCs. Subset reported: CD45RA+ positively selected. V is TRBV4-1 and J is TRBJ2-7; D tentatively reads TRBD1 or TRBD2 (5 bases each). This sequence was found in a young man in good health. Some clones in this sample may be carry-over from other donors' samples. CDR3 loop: CASSPQGRQISYEQYF. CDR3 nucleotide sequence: TGCGCCAGCAGCCCCCAGGGACGCCAGATATCCTACGAGCAGTACTTC.